The 25 T cell receptor beta chains in this list originate from one sample, sequenced in a study of cytomegalovirus exposure and HLA in healthy donors. PCR used 60 Vbeta primers and 13 Jbeta primers. Some clones are missing from TCRdb's copy, which holds only in-frame ones; the method was immunoSEQ multiplex PCR. This table has around 150,000 clones, 79% appearing once. Specimen: PBMCs. Receptors originate from a man aged 50 or older in good health and CMV-seropositive.

In its sample, this clone was seen a few times. In DNA, the CDR3 is TGTGCCAGCAGTTACGGTGACAGTTCAATCTACGAGCAGTACTTC. This encodes CASSYGDSSIYEQYF. The chain has TRBV25-1 and TRBJ2-7; weak D call: TRBD1 (5 bases). CDR1 is MGHDK, CDR2 SYGVNS, per germline. V was cut by 5 bases and J by 3 bases, with 17 bases left in between. The CDR3 is 15 amino acids.

The chain joins TRBV5-1 to TRBJ2-5, with TRBD1 matching 7 bases. Trimming took 4 bases from V and 4 from J; bases not matched to a gene: 7. The CDR3 is 14 residues long. Germline CDR1 SGHRS, CDR2 YFSETQ. CDR3: CASSKDRIRETQYF. For the CDR3, the DNA is TGCGCCAGCAGCAAGGACAGGATTAGAGAGACCCAGTACTTC.

The chain links TRBV2 to TRBJ2-5, with TRBD2 matching over 12 bases. The CDR3 has 18 residues. Germline CDR1 is SNHLY and CDR2 is FYNNEI. V lost 2 bases to trimming and J lost 4 bases; unmatched junction nucleotides: 11. The CDR3 bases are TGTGCCAGCAGTGAAACCTGGACTAGCGGGGAGGGTAGAGAGACCCAGTACTTC. Protein product: CASSETWTSGEGRETQYF.

The count of this clone is one. The chain combines TRBV30 with TRBJ1-4; no clear D. Germline CDR1 and CDR2: GTSNPN and SVGIG (reference sequence). With 0 bases removed from V and 6 bases from J, the gap between germline ends came to 11 bases. The CDR3 runs to 14 residues. CDR3 DNA: TGTGCCTGGAGTGTACCGGACTCTGATGAAAAACTGTTTTTT. This gives the protein CAWSVPDSDEKLFF. Full variable domain (remainder filled in from reference TRBV30 and TRBJ1-4): SQTIHQWPATLVQPVGSPLSLECTVEGTSNPNLYWYRQAAGRGLQLLFYSVGIGQISSEVPQNLSASRPQDRQFILSSKKLLLSDSGFYLCAWSVPDSDEKLFFGSGTQLSVL.

This clone was counted a single time. CDR3 sequence reads: CASSQRDTVEQYF. DNA of the CDR3: TGCGCCAGCAGCCAGAGAGACACCGTAGAGCAGTACTTC. The chain combines TRBV5-1 with TRBJ2-7; D call uncertain. V shed 4 bases and J shed 7 bases, with 15 bases lying between them. The CDR3 sequence is 13 residues long. Germline V gene data show CDR1 as SGHRS and CDR2 as YFSETQ.

A few counts support this clone. CDR3 sequence: CASTGGGDQPQHF. CDR3 nucleotide sequence: TGCGCCAGCACGGGCGGGGGGGATCAGCCCCAGCATTTT. V is TRBV10-2 and J is TRBJ1-5; TRBD1 is a possible D gene (5 bases). CDR3 length equals 13 residues. The germline V gene has CDR1 WSHSY and CDR2 SAAADI. Deletions cut 7 bases from V and 5 bases from J, with 12 bases between.

The V gene is TRBV11-2, the J gene TRBJ2-7; TRBD1 matches 7 bases. CDR3 length equals 13 residues. Unmatched junction bases numbered 3, after V lost 4 bases and J lost 3 bases. CDR1 is SGHAT and CDR2 is FQNNGV in the germline V gene. CDR3 sequence: CASSSTGIYEQYF. As DNA, the CDR3 is TGTGCCAGCAGCTCGACAGGGATCTACGAGCAGTACTTC.

J is TRBJ1-3 and V is TRBV7-6; 8 nucleotides line up with TRBD1. The CDR3 has 15 residues. CDR1 is SGHVS, CDR2 FNYEAQ, per germline. V lost 2 bases and J lost 2; bases outside the gene matches: 2. CDR3 coding DNA: TGTGCCAGCAGCTTACAGGGGGCAACTGGAAACACCATATATTTT. Protein product: CASSLQGATGNTIYF.

This clone was seen a single time. The CDR3 loop reads CASSERREVYEQYF. The CDR3 DNA is TGTGCCAGCAGTGAAAGGCGGGAGGTTTACGAGCAGTACTTC. The chain has TRBV2 and TRBJ2-7; TRBD2 matches at 8 bases. Germline V gene lookup returns CDR1 SNHLY and CDR2 FYNNEI. The CDR3 consists of 14 residues. V gave up 2 bases and J gave up 4 bases; unmatched junction bases: 4.

This rearrangement joins TRBV4-1 to TRBJ2-1; 9 bases agree with TRBD2. Unmatched junction bases numbered 11, after V lost 0 bases and J lost 2 bases. Looked up from germline, CDR1 is MGHRA and CDR2 is YSYEKL. This CDR3 has 19 amino acids. The CDR3 DNA reads as TGCGCCAGCAGCCAAGAAGAGAACCGACTAGCGGAACCCTACAATGAGCAGTTCTTC. Encoded protein: CASSQEENRLAEPYNEQFF.

This clone was seen more than once but under ten times. The V call is TRBV5-1, the J call TRBJ2-3; D unclear. Between the trimmed V and J ends, which lost 0 bases and 2 bases, there was a span of 10 bases. Germline-derived CDR1 and CDR2 are SGHRS and YFSETQ. This CDR3 has 15 residues. The CDR3 reads CASSLAQTHTDTQYF. CDR3 coding DNA: TGCGCCAGCAGCTTGGCCCAGACACACACAGATACGCAGTATTTT. Full variable domain (rest looked up from reference TRBV5-1 and TRBJ2-3): KAGVTQTPRYLIKTRGQQVTLSCSPISGHRSVSWYQQTPGQGLQFLFEYFSETQRNKGNFPGRFSGRQFSNSRSEMNVSTLELGDSALYLCASSLAQTHTDTQYFGPGTRLTVL.

This clone occurred a few times. This rearrangement joins TRBV15 to TRBJ1-1, with D maybe TRBD1 (6 bases). CDR3 length equals 12 residues. Germline CDR1 reads LNHNV; CDR2 reads YYDKDF (reference sequence). Trimming removed 0 bases from V and 9 bases from J, with 8 bases in between. The CDR3 bases are TGTGCCACCAGCAGAGATCAGGGGAAAGCTTTCTTT. Its protein product is CATSRDQGKAFF.

The genes are TRBV7-9 and TRBJ2-7; the match to TRBD1 covers 9 bases. The CDR3 covers 15 residues. The germline V gene has CDR1 SEHNR and CDR2 FQNEAQ (reference sequence). With 1 base clipped from V and 6 bases from J, the junction kept 7 bases outside the gene matches. CDR3 sequence (DNA): TGTGCCAGCAGCTTAGAGGAGACAGGGGGTGGCGAGCAGTACTTC. It is translated as CASSLEETGGGEQYF. Supplemented by reference TRBV7-9 and TRBJ2-7, the full variable domain reads DTGVSQNPRHKITKRGQNVTFRCDPISEHNRLYWYRQTLGQGPEFLTYFQNEAQLEKSRLLSDRFSAERPKGSFSTLEIQRTEQGDSAMYLCASSLEETGGGEQYFGPGTRLTVT.

This chain joins TRBV5-6 and TRBJ2-5; 7 bases fit TRBD1. Gene TRBJ2-7 matches the end of the DNA better, so the J call may be wrong. Germline lookup yields CDR1 SGHDT and CDR2 YYEEEE. CDR3 size: 14 residues. The CDR3 bases are TGTGCCAGCAGCTCTCAGACAGGGTCCAACGAGCAGTACTTC. Its translation: CASSSQTGSNEQYF.

In its sample, this clone was seen once. V and J are TRBV9 and TRBJ2-3, with 8 positions matching TRBD2. This CDR3 spans 17 amino acids. CDR1 SGDLS and CDR2 YYNGEE come from the germline V gene. V lost 4 bases to trimming and J lost 4 bases; unmatched junction nucleotides: 14. This chain's CDR3 is CASSPGAGTSYPDTQYF. The CDR3 nucleotides read TGTGCCAGCAGCCCCGGAGCCGGGACTAGTTATCCAGATACGCAGTATTTT.

The V gene is TRBV5-1, the J gene TRBJ2-1, with D possibly TRBD2 on 6 matching bases. CDR3 length: 15 residues. Germline CDR1 reads SGHRS; CDR2 reads YFSETQ. V was clipped by 1 base and J by 8 bases, with 16 bases between them. The CDR3 protein is CASSLSTGRGDEQFF. The CDR3 DNA reads TGCGCCAGCAGCTTGTCTACAGGTCGCGGGGATGAGCAGTTCTTC.

The chain is built from TRBV28 and TRBJ2-3, with TRBD2 matching over 8 bases. The CDR3 contains 14 residues. Trimming at V came to 6 bases and at J to 1 base, leaving 3 bases not matched to a gene. Germline lookup yields CDR1 MDHEN and CDR2 SYDVKM. In DNA form, the CDR3 reads TGTGCCAGCAGAAAACTAGCGGGCACAGATACGCAGTATTTT. This translates into CASRKLAGTDTQYF.

This clone was detected a few times. The chain couples TRBV4-2 to TRBJ2-7; 9 nucleotides match TRBD2. From germline, CDR1 is LGHNA and CDR2 YNFKEQ. The CDR3 has 16 residues. V lost 4 bases to trimming and J lost 2 bases; unmatched junction nucleotides: 9. For the CDR3, the DNA is TGTGCCAGCAGCCCGACAACTAGCGGGTTTGCCTACGAGCAGTACTTC. This codes for CASSPTTSGFAYEQYF.

This clone appeared once. The rearrangement links TRBV5-6 to TRBJ1-2; the D is unclear. Trimming removed 4 bases from V and 7 bases from J, with 14 bases in between. The V gene's germline CDR1 is SGHDT and CDR2 YYEEEE. CDR3 length: 13 residues. CDR3 coding DNA: TGTGCCAGCAGCCTGGGGTCCGGTGTTGGCTACACCTTC. Protein sequence: CASSLGSGVGYTF. Together with reference TRBV5-6 and TRBJ1-2, the CDR3 gives the full variable domain: DAGVTQSPTHLIKTRGQQVTLRCSPKSGHDTVSWYQQALGQGPQFIFQYYEEEERQRGNFPDRFSGHQFPNYSSELNVNALLLGDSALYLCASSLGSGVGYTFGSGTRLTVV.

The chain couples TRBV29-1 to TRBJ2-5; the D gene is possibly TRBD1 (5 bases). Germline V gene data show CDR1 as SQVTM and CDR2 as ANQGSEA. The V end lost 4 bases, the J end lost 5 bases, and 14 bases lay between the germline ends. The CDR3 covers 13 residues. CDR3 bases: TGCAGCGTTGGGACCTACAGGACGGAGACCCAGTACTTC. This gives the protein CSVGTYRTETQYF.

This clone was recorded only once. The genes are TRBV5-1 and TRBJ1-1, with TRBD1 matching over 7 bases. From germline, CDR1 is SGHRS and CDR2 YFSETQ. There are 15 residues in the CDR3. With 3 bases clipped from V and 5 bases from J, the junction kept 10 bases outside the gene matches. The chain's CDR3 is CASSYLATGQTEAFF. As DNA, the CDR3 is TGCGCCAGCAGCTACCTCGCGACAGGGCAGACTGAAGCTTTCTTT.

The chain employs TRBV13 and TRBJ1-6; perhaps TRBD1 as D (6 bases). The CDR3 contains 15 residues. In germline, CDR1 is PRHDT, CDR2 FYEKMQ (reference sequence). Trimming took off 5 bases at V and 4 bases at J, with 12 bases between the two ends. The CDR3, as DNA: TGTGCCAGCAGCCCCGGGACACCTTATAATTCACCCCTCCACTTT. The encoded protein is CASSPGTPYNSPLHF.

For this clone: A junction boundary mismatches the germline segment, possibly from a read error. This chain joins TRBV9 and TRBJ2-1; D not resolved. CDR3 length equals 13 residues. The germline CDR1 and CDR2 sequences are SGDLS and YYNGEE. The CDR3 loop reads CASTVGSSDEQFF. DNA for the CDR3: TGTGCCAGCACCGTAGGAAGCAGCGATGAGCAGTTCTTC.

The chain employs TRBV19 and TRBJ1-5, with TRBD1 matching over 10 bases. CDR1 is LNHDA and CDR2 is SQIVND in the germline V gene (reference sequence). V shed 5 bases, J shed 6 bases, and the junction held 10 bases outside the gene matches. The CDR3 runs 16 residues. CDR3 sequence (DNA): TGTGCCAGTAGTGTGACGACAGGGGGCTTTGTTCAGCCCCAGCATTTT. Amino acids: CASSVTTGGFVQPQHF.

This chain links TRBV19 with TRBJ1-5; D gene ambiguous. The CDR3 is 13 residues long. V was shortened by 4 bases and J by 7 bases, with 11 bases between the two germline ends. The germline V gene has CDR1 LNHDA and CDR2 SQIVND (reference sequence). In DNA form, the CDR3 reads TGTGCCAGTAGTACCCAACAGATACAGCCCCAGCATTTT. Amino acids: CASSTQQIQPQHF.